This T cell receptor (beta chain) was obtained from a study of T cell responses to AZD1222 COVID-19 vaccine. Study in general: Analyses pooled second doses at about 4 or about 12 weeks. Study observations and caveats: Epitopes outside B.1.351 and B.1.1.7 mutated regions reportedly drew nearly half of spike TCRs. Increased Spike-specific TCR breadth and depth were observed after two AZD1222 doses.

Germline CDR1 and CDR2: MNHEY and SVGEGT. V lost 4 bases to trimming and J lost 0 bases, with 6 bases between them. CDR3 length equals 13 residues. The table came from immunoSEQ multiplex PCR; TCRdb's copy has only in-frame clones and leaves some out. The sample records more than 250,000 clones, just over 90% being singletons. A word on this clone: Its antigen is unidentified.

This specimen consisted of peripheral blood, obtained on day 0 of AZD1222 vaccination. This chain uses TRBV6-2 or TRBV6-3 with TRBJ1-1; D not certain. The clonotype comes from an adult in good health. CDR3 coding DNA: TGTGCCAGCAGTTGGAGTTTGAACACTGAAGCTTTCTTT. It yields the protein CASSWSLNTEAFF.